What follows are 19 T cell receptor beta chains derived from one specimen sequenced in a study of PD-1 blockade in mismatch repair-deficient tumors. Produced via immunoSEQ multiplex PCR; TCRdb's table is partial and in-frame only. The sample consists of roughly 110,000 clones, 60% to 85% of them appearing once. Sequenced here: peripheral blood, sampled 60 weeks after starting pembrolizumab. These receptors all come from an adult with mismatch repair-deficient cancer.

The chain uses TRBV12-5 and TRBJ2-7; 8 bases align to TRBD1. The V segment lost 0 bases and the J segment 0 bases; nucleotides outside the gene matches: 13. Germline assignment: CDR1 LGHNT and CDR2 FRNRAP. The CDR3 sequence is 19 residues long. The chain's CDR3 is CASGLVLGTRQGSSYEQYF. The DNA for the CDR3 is TGTGCTAGTGGTTTGGTACTCGGAACTCGACAGGGGAGCTCCTACGAGCAGTACTTC.

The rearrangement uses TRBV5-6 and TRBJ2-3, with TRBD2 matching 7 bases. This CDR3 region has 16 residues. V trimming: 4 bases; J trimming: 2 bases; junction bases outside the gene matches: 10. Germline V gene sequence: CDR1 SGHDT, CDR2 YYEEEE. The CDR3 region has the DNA TGTGCCAGCAGCAGTTGGGGACTACAGTTCACAGATACGCAGTATTTT. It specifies CASSSWGLQFTDTQYF.

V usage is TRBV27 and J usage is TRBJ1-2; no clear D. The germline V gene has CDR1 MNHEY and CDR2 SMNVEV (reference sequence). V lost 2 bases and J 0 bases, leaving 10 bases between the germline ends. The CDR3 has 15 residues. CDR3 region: CASSLGGPANYGYTF. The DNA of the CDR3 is TGTGCCAGCAGTTTAGGTGGTCCGGCTAACTATGGCTACACCTTC.

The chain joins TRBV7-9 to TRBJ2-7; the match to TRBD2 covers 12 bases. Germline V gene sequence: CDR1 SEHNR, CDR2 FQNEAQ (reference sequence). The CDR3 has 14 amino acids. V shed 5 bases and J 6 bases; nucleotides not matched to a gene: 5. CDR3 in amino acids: CASSPTSGSFEQYF. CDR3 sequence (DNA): TGTGCCAGCAGCCCGACTAGCGGGAGTTTCGAGCAGTACTTC.

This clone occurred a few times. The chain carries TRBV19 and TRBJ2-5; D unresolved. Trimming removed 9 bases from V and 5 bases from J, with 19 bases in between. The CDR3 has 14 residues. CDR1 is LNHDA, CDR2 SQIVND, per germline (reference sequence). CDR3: CASMSLLVPETQYF. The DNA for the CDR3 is TGTGCCAGCATGTCCTTACTCGTACCGGAGACCCAGTACTTC.

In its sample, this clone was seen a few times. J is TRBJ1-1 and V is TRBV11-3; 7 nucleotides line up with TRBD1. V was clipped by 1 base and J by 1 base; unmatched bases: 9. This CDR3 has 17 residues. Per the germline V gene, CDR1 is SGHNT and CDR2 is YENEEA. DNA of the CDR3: TGTGCCAGCAGCTTAGGGGAACCGGGACAGAAGAACACTGAAGCTTTCTTT. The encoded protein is CASSLGEPGQKNTEAFF.

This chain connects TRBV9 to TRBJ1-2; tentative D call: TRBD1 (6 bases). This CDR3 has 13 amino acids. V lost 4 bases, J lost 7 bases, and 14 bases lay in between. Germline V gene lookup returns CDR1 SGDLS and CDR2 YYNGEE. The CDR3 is CASSSQGVSGYTF. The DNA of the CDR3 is TGTGCCAGCAGCTCACAGGGAGTAAGTGGCTACACCTTC.

The CDR3 coding sequence is TGTGCCAGCAGACTAGCGGGGGGGAATGAGCAGTTCTTC. Amino acid sequence: CASRLAGGNEQFF. The chain recombines TRBV27 with TRBJ2-1; 13 nucleotides match TRBD2. Losses at the gene ends were 6 bases for V and 7 bases for J; bases not matched to a gene: 0. The CDR3 is 13 amino acids. Germline assignment: CDR1 MNHEY and CDR2 SMNVEV (reference sequence).

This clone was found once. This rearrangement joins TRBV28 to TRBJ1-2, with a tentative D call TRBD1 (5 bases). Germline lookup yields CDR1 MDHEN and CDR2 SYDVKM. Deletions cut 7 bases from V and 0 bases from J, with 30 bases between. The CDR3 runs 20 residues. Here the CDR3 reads CASNPTVRTEGKNANYGYTF. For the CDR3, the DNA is TGTGCCAGCAATCCCACGGTTAGGACGGAGGGGAAAAACGCTAACTATGGCTACACCTTC.

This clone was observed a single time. The CDR3 sequence: CASSGTWPSTDTQYF. Here the CDR3 DNA reads TGTGCCAGCAGCGGAACCTGGCCGAGCACAGATACGCAGTATTTT. The chain links TRBV25-1 to TRBJ2-3; D not resolved. This CDR3 has 15 amino acids. Trimming left V 6 bases short and J 0 bases short, with 13 bases between. CDR1 MGHDK and CDR2 SYGVNS come from the germline V gene.

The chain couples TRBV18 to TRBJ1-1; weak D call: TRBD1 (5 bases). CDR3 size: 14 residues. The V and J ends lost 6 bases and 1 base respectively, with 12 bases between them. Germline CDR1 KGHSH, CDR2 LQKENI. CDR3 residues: CASSRLGQNTEAFF. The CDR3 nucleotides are TGTGCCAGCTCCCGACTTGGACAGAACACTGAAGCTTTCTTT.

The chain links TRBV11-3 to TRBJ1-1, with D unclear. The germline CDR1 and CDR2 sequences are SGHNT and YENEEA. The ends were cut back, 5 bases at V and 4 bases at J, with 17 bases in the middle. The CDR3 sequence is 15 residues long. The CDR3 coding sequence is TGTGCCAGCAGCCAACGGGGAAAGGGCCCCACTGAAGCTTTCTTT. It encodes CASSQRGKGPTEAFF.

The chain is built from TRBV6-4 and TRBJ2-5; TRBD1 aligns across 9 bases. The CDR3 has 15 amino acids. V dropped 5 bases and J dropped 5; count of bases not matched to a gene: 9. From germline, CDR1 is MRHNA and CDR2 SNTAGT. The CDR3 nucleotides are TGTGCCAGCAGTCCCCGGGACAGGGTGGACGAGACCCAGTACTTC. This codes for CASSPRDRVDETQYF.

The CDR3 spells CASSTVRDSSYNEQFF. The CDR3 region has the DNA TGTGCCAGCAGCACGGTTCGCGATAGCTCCTACAATGAGCAGTTCTTC. The chain couples TRBV9 to TRBJ2-1; D unclear. Germline CDR1 reads SGDLS; CDR2 reads YYNGEE. The CDR3 loop spans 16 amino acids. Trimming cost V 4 bases and J 0 bases, with 14 bases left between them.

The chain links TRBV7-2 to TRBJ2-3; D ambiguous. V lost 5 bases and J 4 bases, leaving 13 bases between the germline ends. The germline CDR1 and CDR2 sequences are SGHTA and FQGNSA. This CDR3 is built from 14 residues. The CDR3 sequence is CASSPGGMPDTQYF. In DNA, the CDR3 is TGTGCCAGCAGCCCTGGTGGCATGCCAGATACGCAGTATTTT. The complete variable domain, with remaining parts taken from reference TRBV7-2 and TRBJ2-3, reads GAGVSQSPSNKVTEKGKDVELRCDPISGHTALYWYRQSLGQGLEFLIYFQGNSAPDKSGLPSDRFSAERTGGSVSTLTIQRTQQEDSAVYLCASSPGGMPDTQYFGPGTRLTVL.

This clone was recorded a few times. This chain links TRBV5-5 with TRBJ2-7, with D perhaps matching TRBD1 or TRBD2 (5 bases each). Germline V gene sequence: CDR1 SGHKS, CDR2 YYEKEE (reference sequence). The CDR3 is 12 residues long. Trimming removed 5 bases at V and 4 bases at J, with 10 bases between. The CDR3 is CASSPEGYEQYF. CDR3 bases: TGTGCCAGCAGTCCTGAGGGGTACGAGCAGTACTTC.

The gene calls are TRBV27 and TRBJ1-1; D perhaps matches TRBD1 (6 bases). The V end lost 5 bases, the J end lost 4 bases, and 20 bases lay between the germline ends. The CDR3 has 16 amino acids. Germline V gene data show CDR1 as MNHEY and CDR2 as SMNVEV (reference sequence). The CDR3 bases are TGTGCCAGCAGTCTCGCGGGGGGCGTGGTAGGCACTGAAGCTTTCTTT. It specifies CASSLAGGVVGTEAFF.

CDR3 sequence reads: CAWSKRGRDTQYF. For the CDR3, the DNA is TGTGCCTGGAGTAAAAGGGGGCGAGATACGCAGTATTTT. The rearrangement links TRBV30 to TRBJ2-3; 7 bases fit TRBD1. V shed 2 bases and J 5 bases; nucleotides not matched to a gene: 4. From germline, CDR1 is GTSNPN and CDR2 SVGIG (reference sequence). The CDR3 loop spans 13 amino acids.

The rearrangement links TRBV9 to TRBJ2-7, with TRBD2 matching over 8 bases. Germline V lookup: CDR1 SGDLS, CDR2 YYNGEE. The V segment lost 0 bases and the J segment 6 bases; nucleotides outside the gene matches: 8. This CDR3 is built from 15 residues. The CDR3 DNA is TGTGCCAGCAGCGTAGCTACTAGCGGTCCCACCGAGCAGTACTTC. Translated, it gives CASSVATSGPTEQYF.